This entry is about one TCR beta chain. Germline CDR1 and CDR2: SGHDT and YYEEEE. The CDR3 covers 15 residues. V shed 2 bases and J 3 bases; nucleotides not matched to a gene: 5. This specimen comes from a study of identical twins. TCRdb re-called the 5' RACE reads with MiXCR, one entry per CDR3 protein. The table has a few hundred thousand distinct CDR3 sequences, about 12% seen once; the top ten hold about 4%. The data were also submitted as part of a second study, on yellow fever vaccine responses in identical twins.

The TCR sequence derives from a woman aged 18-29 years in good health. This sequence joins TRBV5-6 and TRBJ2-7; 10 nucleotides match TRBD1. The source material was memory (CD45RO+) T cells sorted from blood. This CDR3 is CASSFGTGDGYEQYF. Written as DNA, the CDR3 is TGTGCCAGCAGCTTTGGGACAGGGGACGGCTACGAGCAGTACTTC.